The present entry profiles one TCR beta chain with its context. This table comes from immunoSEQ multiplex PCR, and its TCRdb copy is limited to in-frame clones, with some not included. The sample lists under 150,000 clones, approximately 94% occurring once. This sample is part of a study of control samples from healthy donors and cancer patients. This CDR3 contains 16 residues. V lost 3 bases, J lost 0 bases, and 7 bases stayed unmatched. CDR1 and CDR2 (germline): SGHVS, FQNEAQ. This receptor was obtained from a man in his thirties or forties in good health. The chain links TRBV7-8 to TRBJ2-7; 8 bases align to TRBD1. Sequenced sample: blood. The CDR3 is CASSFGAGTGSYEQYF. In DNA, the CDR3 is TGTGCCAGCAGCTTTGGGGCCGGGACAGGCTCCTACGAGCAGTACTTC.